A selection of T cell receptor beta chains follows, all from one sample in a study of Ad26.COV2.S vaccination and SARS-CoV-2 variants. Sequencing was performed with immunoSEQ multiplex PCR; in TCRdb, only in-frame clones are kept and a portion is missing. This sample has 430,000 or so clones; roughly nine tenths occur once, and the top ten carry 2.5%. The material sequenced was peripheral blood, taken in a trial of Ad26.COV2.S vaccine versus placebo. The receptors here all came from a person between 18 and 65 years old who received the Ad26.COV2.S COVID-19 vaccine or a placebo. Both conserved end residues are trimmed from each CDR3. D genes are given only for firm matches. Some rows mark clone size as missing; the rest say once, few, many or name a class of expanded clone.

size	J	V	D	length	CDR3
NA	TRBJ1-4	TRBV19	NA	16	ASSIWKMYGGRGEKLF
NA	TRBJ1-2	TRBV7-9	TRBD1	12	ASSLSTGEGGYT
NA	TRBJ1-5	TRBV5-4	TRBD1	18	ASRSVTGTGPPLGNQPQH
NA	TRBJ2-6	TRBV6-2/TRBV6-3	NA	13	ASSYAGSGANVLT
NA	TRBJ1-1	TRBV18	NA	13	ASSPFQGENTEAF
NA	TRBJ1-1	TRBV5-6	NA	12	ASSLGDLNTEAF
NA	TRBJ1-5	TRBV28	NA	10	ASNTGSQPQH
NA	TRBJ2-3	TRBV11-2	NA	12	ASSSPAGSDTQY
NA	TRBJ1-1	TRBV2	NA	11	ASSAGGNTEAF
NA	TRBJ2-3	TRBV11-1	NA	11	ASSFYGTDTQY
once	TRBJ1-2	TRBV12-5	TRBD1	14	ASGLVQGTGNYGYT
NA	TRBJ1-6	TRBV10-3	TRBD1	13	AISDPGGFASPLH
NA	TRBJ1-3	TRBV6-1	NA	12	ASSEGYSGNTIY
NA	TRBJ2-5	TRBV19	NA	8	ASSGETQY
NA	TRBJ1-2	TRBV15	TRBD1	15	ATSRDLTGEGIYGYT
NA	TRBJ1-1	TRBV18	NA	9	ASSEGAEAF
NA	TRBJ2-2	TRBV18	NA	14	ASSPPGTINTGELF
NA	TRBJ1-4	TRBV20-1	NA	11	SVSERVDEKLF
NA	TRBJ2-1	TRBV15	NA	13	ATSRERTPYNEQF